The 3 T cell receptor beta chains presented below share a single source sample, sequenced in a study of T cells after yellow fever vaccination. TCRdb fed the 5' RACE reads into MiXCR, producing one record per CDR3 protein. The table shows about 370,000 distinct CDR3 sequences, with about 9.9% occurring only once. The starting material was PBMCs, obtained on the day of the first yellow fever vaccination. Every receptor here comes from a man younger than 35 who received the YFV17D yellow fever vaccine.

The chain joins TRBV20-1 to TRBJ2-5; D is uncertain. Germline loops: CDR1 DFQATT, CDR2 SNEGSKA (reference sequence). The CDR3 length is 16 residues. Trimming stripped 6 bases from V and 7 bases from J, with 27 bases between. The CDR3 sequence: CSARRFPETAVWTQYF. The DNA of the CDR3 is TGCAGTGCCAGGCGGTTTCCCGAGACCGCCGTTTGGACCCAGTACTTC.

Of note for this clonotype: The junction departs from germline at one end; a sequencing error may be responsible. The rearrangement joins TRBV15 to TRBJ1-6, with unresolved D. The CDR3 is made up of 11 amino acids. From germline, CDR1 is LNHNV and CDR2 YYDKDF (reference sequence). CDR3 residues: CATSRDSPLHF. The CDR3 nucleotides are TGTGCCACCAGCAGAGATTCCCCCCTCCACTTT.

This chain uses TRBV12-5 with TRBJ2-1; 7 bases line up with TRBD1. This CDR3 comprises 16 residues. V dropped 1 base and J dropped 6; count of bases not matched to a gene: 9. Germline V gene data show CDR1 as LGHNT and CDR2 as FRNRAP. The CDR3 DNA is TGTGCTAGTGGTTTGGCTTCCGGGACAGCCGTCAATGAGCAGTTCTTC. Its protein product is CASGLASGTAVNEQFF. The complete variable domain, with remaining parts taken from reference TRBV12-5 and TRBJ2-1, reads DARVTQTPRHKVTEMGQEVTMRCQPILGHNTVFWYRQTMMQGLELLAYFRNRAPLDDSGMPKDRFSAEMPDATLATLKIQPSEPRDSAVYFCASGLASGTAVNEQFFGPGTRLTVL.